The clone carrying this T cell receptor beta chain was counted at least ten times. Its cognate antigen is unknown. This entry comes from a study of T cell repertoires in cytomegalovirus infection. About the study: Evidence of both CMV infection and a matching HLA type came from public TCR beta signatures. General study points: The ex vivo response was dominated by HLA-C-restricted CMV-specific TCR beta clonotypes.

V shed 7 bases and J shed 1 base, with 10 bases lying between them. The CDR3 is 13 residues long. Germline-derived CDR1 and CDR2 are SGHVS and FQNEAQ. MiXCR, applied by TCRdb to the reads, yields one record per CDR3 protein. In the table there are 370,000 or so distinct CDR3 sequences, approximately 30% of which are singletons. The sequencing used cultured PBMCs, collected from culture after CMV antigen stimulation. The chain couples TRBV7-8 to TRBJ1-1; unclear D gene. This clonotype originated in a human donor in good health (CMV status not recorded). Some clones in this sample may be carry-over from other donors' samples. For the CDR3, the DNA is TGTGCCAGCATTAAGCAAGGGAACACTGAAGCTTTCTTT. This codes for CASIKQGNTEAFF. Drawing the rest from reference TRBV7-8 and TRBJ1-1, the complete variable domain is GAGVSQSPRYKVAKRGQDVALRCDPISGHVSLFWYQQALGQGPEFLTYFQNEAQLDKSGLPSDRFFAERPEGSVSTLKIQRTQQEDSAVYLCASIKQGNTEAFFGQGTRLTVV.